This TCR beta chain was sequenced in a study of PD-1 blockade in classical Hodgkin lymphoma (dated by TCRdb to 2020 to 2021). In the study overall: Nivolumab dosing was 3 mg/kg intravenously every 2 weeks, continuing until either disease progression or unacceptable toxicity. The study used TCR beta sequencing and CyTOF to define a peripheral blood immune signature of response to PD-1 blockade in classical Hodgkin lymphoma. Study-wide findings and limitations: Among trial patients, those achieving complete response had baseline diversity similar to that of newly diagnosed patients, while diversity was significantly lower in partial responders and progressors. The study was limited to a single clinical trial cohort, and causes of repertoire differences, possibly disease activity or prior therapy, remained undefined. Baseline TCR diversity was reported to be lower in newly diagnosed patients than in healthy donors and to be lower still in relapsed/refractory patients. A significant rise by C4D1 was seen in CD4+ but not CD8+ TCR diversity (p=0.0027 vs p=0.16), with the rise being most apparent in complete responders (p=0.02). Lower diversity was seen in patients whose nivolumab began less than 1 year after ASCT, and these patients were left out of later analyses so that immune reconstitution would not confound the results.

The sample's time point label, decoded: cycle 4 day 1 (C4D1), after 6 weeks of nivolumab. All trial patients had relapsed after autologous stem cell transplantation, with cohorts A, B and C differing in prior brentuximab vedotin exposure. The trial cohort was composed of about 58 patients with relapsed/refractory classical Hodgkin lymphoma, for whom complete response, partial response or progressive disease was recorded as best overall response. Trial patients were treated with single-agent nivolumab in the multi-cohort phase II CheckMate 205 trial. Best overall response was determined by an independent review committee according to the 2007 International Working Group response criteria. PBMCs from the trial were collected at three points: immediately before nivolumab initiation (C1D1), and during therapy at cycle 2 day 1 and cycle 4 day 1. After peripheral blood was drawn into 8 mL Vacutainer Cell Preparation Tubes, PBMCs were isolated by centrifugation and then cryopreserved.

The Qiagen DNeasy kit was used to extract genomic DNA from unsorted PBMCs and from the negatively selected CD4+ and CD8+ fractions. TCR beta CDR3 regions were subjected to amplification by immunoSEQ multiplex PCR with primers that anneal to V and J segments. A synthetic immune receptor repertoire was used to minimize amplification bias, and any residual bias was removed computationally once sequencing was done. The paper's processing steps were these. Repertoire diversity was quantified as the Shannon entropy index using custom Python scripts. Unsorted, CD4+ and CD8+ repertoires were analyzed separately, except in combined analyses where CD4+ and CD8+ sequences were merged in silico. Clonal expansion was defined as at least a 2-fold frequency increase after treatment relative to C1D1, with a pseudocount of 0.5 for undetected baseline clones. Clones with 0 or 1 copy at C1D1 were classified as singleton clones, and clones with 2 or more copies were classified as non-singleton clones. By matching protein sequences in sorted samples from the same patient, clones expanded in unsorted samples were annotated as CD4+, CD8+ or unknown. Wilcoxon tests on paired samples were used to test changes in diversity from C1D1 to C4D1. TCRdb provides this immuneACCESS table in a form limited to in-frame rearrangements. Some clones are lacking; in checked studies, under half of them reflect an unresolved V gene, and why the rest are absent is not known. V and J calls plus clone size are reproduced from that table; the DNA served to infer D and trimming. The sample has about 90,000 clones on record, less than 95% of them singletons. The biggest ten clones account for around 3% of the sample.

Notes on this clone: There is no known antigen for this receptor. No base quality information exists; no much larger clone differs at one position.

Sequencing used peripheral blood mononuclear cells (PBMCs), obtained before the fourth cycle of nivolumab. This clonotype was obtained from a human donor with classical Hodgkin lymphoma.

The DNA is TGTGCCAGCAGCCGGACCATACTCAGGGACGACCAATATGGCTACACCTTC. Translated, this is CASSRTILRDDQYGYTF. The sequence is built from TRBV7-6 and TRBJ1-2, and TRBD1 may be the D gene, going by 5 matching bases. The germline V gene gives CDR1 as SGHVS and CDR2 as FNYEAQ. The V end loses 5 bases and the J end loses 5 bases, and a stretch of 24 bases separates them. Including the terminal cysteine and phenylalanine, the CDR3 comprises 17 residues. CDR3 DNA is the only sequence kept; it has 51 bases, read in frame from the first base.